This T cell receptor (beta chain) was profiled in a study of CD8+CD57+ T cells in acquired aplastic anemia. Study as a whole: Across the sorted CD4+ and CD8+ cells, DNA amounts averaged about 3.1 ug.

Before being chosen for sequencing, patients had shown CD8+CD57+ cell expansion by flow cytometry. Every patient had severe acquired aplastic anemia. Genomic DNA acted as the template from which TCR beta VDJ combination and CDR3 sequence profiling were carried out. TCRdb re-analysed the reads in MiXCR, keeping a single row per CDR3 protein. The profile shows approximately 180,000 distinct CDR3 sequences, roughly 63% of them singletons. The ends lost 4 bases at V and 2 bases at J; junction bases unmatched: 5. Germline V lookup: CDR1 MNHNY, CDR2 SVGAGI (reference sequence). The CDR3 is made up of 16 amino acids. This clonotype was counted ten times or more. No antigen is known for it. General study findings and limits: Patients and controls were found to share around 30 CD8+ CDR3 sequences. Between patients and controls, CD8+ Simpson's diversity did not vary significantly.

This sequence originates from a human donor with aplastic anemia. V and J are TRBV6-6 and TRBJ2-3, with 11 bases aligning to TRBD2. The sequenced sample was sorted CD4+, CD8+, or CD8+CD57+ T cells (not recorded which) from PBMCs. The CDR3 protein is CASSFQLAGDTDTQYF. CDR3 coding DNA: TGTGCCAGCAGTTTTCAACTAGCGGGAGACACAGATACGCAGTATTTT.